In its sample, the clone carrying this T cell receptor (beta chain) was seen many times. Trimming shortened V by 3 bases and J by 7 bases, and 13 bases separated the two germline ends. The CDR3 spans 14 residues. Germline V gene sequence: CDR1 LNHDA, CDR2 SQIVND (reference sequence). The sample is drawn from a study of lung T cells in sarcoidosis with Löfgren's syndrome. TCRdb re-derived calls from the reads in MiXCR, one entry per CDR3 protein. The sample yields 9,400 or so distinct CDR3 sequences, 15% to 20% seen once. The V call is TRBV19, the J call TRBJ1-5; D ambiguous. The material sequenced was CD4+ T cells from bronchoalveolar lavage. The sequence derives from a human donor with sarcoidosis (Löfgren's syndrome or another form), or a control subject (not recorded which). As DNA, the CDR3 is TGTGCCAGTAGTATCTGGGGAGGGCACCAGCCCCAGCATTTT. Protein product: CASSIWGGHQPQHF. The whole variable domain, filled in from reference TRBV19 and TRBJ1-5, reads DGGITQSPKYLFRKEGQNVTLSCEQNLNHDAMYWYRQDPGQGLRLIYYSQIVNDFQKGDIAEGYSVSREKKESFPLTVTSAQKNPTAFYLCASSIWGGHQPQHFGDGTRLSIL.